Detailed here is one TCR beta chain. This sample was included in a study of technical replicates of blood from several donors. Assay used: immunoSEQ multiplex PCR; TCRdb lists only in-frame clones, some missing. The table shows approximately 85,000 clones, with 94% occurring only once. The CDR3 has 12 amino acids. Germline CDR1 and CDR2: SGHTA and FQGNSA. Trimming left V 6 bases short and J 6 bases short, with 8 bases between. Sequencing was done on a sample of T cells isolated from PBMCs. The sequence was obtained from a human donor in good health. The chain employs TRBV7-2 and TRBJ2-2; D gene uncertain. The CDR3 spells CASRKSPGELFF. The CDR3 DNA follows: TGTGCCAGCAGAAAGAGCCCCGGGGAGCTGTTTTTT.